This T cell receptor beta chain was recorded in a study of T cell responses to AZD1222 COVID-19 vaccine. Profiled with immunoSEQ multiplex PCR; TCRdb holds only in-frame clones, not every one. The sample contains under 20,000 clones, almost 85% of which appear only once. Study findings and constraints: Baseline serology detected seropositivity in only five to seven AZD1222 recipients. Vaccine-associated CD4 TCRs ranged over spike, dominating at 160-218 and 743-854.

The CDR3 spans 16 residues. The V and J ends lost 0 bases and 6 bases, in that order; junction bases with no gene match: 4. The germline CDR1 and CDR2 sequences are SGHAT and FQDESV (reference sequence). Concerning this clone: No antigen is known for it.

This receptor was taken from an adult who received the AZD1222 COVID-19 vaccine. The sample was peripheral blood, taken 28 days after the second AZD1222 dose. The V call is TRBV11-1, the J call TRBJ2-1; 11 bases are a match to TRBD2. DNA of the CDR3: TGTGCCAGCAGCTTAGCCCTAGCGGGAGGTAGCAATGAGCAGTTCTTC. Amino acids: CASSLALAGGSNEQFF.